Below are 11 T cell receptor beta chains sequenced from a single sample in a study of control samples from healthy donors and cancer patients (dated by TCRdb to the early 2020s). Library prep was done by the immunoSEQ multiplex PCR assay. TCRdb provides this immuneACCESS table in a form limited to in-frame rearrangements. Some clones are lacking; in checked studies, under half of them reflect an unresolved V gene, and why the rest are absent is not known. The table for this sample lists about 15,000 clones; over 70% of them were counted only once. Roughly 10% of the sample is taken by the ten largest. The sample consisted of PBMCs. The receptors stem from a woman in her 70s with colorectal cancer.

The gene calls are TRBV4-3 and TRBJ2-5, with D perhaps matching TRBD1 or TRBD2 (5 bases each). The J call could be wrong; TRBJ2-7 is a better fit for the DNA end. The CDR3 has 15 residues. Germline assignment: CDR1 LGHNA and CDR2 YSLEER. The CDR3 region is CASSQDVGEPYEQYF. The CDR3 bases are TGCGCCAGCAGCCAAGATGTGGGGGAACCCTACGAGCAGTACTTC.

The chain links TRBV14 to TRBJ2-5, with 8 bases fitting TRBD2. This CDR3 comprises 14 residues. Losses at the gene ends were 4 bases for V and 2 bases for J; bases not matched to a gene: 3. The germline V gene encodes CDR1 SGHDN and CDR2 FVKESK. CDR3 region: CASSLLAGQETQYF. The CDR3 region has the DNA TGTGCCAGCAGCCTTTTAGCGGGGCAAGAGACCCAGTACTTC.

This chain uses TRBV7-2 with TRBJ2-7, with 9 bases matching TRBD1. Germline V gene sequence: CDR1 SGHTA, CDR2 FQGNSA. V lost 4 bases and J lost 6; bases outside the gene matches: 7. The CDR3 is 14 residues long. In nucleotides, the CDR3 is TGTGCCAGCAGCTACCGCCGGGACAGGGTCGAGCAGTACTTC. Translation gives CASSYRRDRVEQYF.

The J gene is TRBJ2-7, the V gene TRBV4-1; D gene ambiguous. CDR1 MGHRA and CDR2 YSYEKL come from the germline V gene. V was pared by 1 base and J by 4 bases, with 14 bases between. The CDR3 runs to 15 residues. CDR3 amino acids: CASSQAFTVGYEQYF. As DNA, the CDR3 is TGCGCCAGCAGCCAAGCCTTCACAGTGGGATACGAGCAGTACTTC.

V usage is TRBV24-1 and J usage is TRBJ2-1; D may match TRBD1 or TRBD2 (5 bases each). Germline values: CDR1 KGHDR, CDR2 SFDVKD. V lost 4 bases and J lost 6, with 15 bases in between. The CDR3 extends over 15 amino acids. The CDR3 loop is CATSDPGIRGNEQFF. The CDR3 DNA sequence: TGTGCCACCAGTGACCCAGGGATCCGGGGCAATGAGCAGTTCTTC.

The V gene is TRBV9, the J gene TRBJ1-2; no reliable D call. The CDR3 totals 15 residues. The V end lost 4 bases, the J end lost 2 bases, and 15 bases lay between the germline ends. CDR1 SGDLS and CDR2 YYNGEE come from the germline V gene. The CDR3 sequence: CASSLRSVSNYGYTF. The DNA for the CDR3 is TGTGCCAGCAGCCTCCGAAGTGTCAGCAACTATGGCTACACCTTC. Full variable domain (remainder filled in from reference TRBV9 and TRBJ1-2): DSGVTQTPKHLITATGQRVTLRCSPRSGDLSVYWYQQSLDQGLQFLIQYYNGEERAKGNILERFSAQQFPDLHSELNLSSLELGDSALYFCASSLRSVSNYGYTFGSGTRLTVV.

This clone was counted between two and nine times. The chain recombines TRBV7-9 with TRBJ2-3; D gene ambiguous. Germline V gene sequence: CDR1 SEHNR, CDR2 FQNEAQ (reference sequence). V was clipped by 5 bases and J by 8 bases, with 11 bases between them. CDR3 length: 12 residues. The CDR3 coding sequence is TGTGCCAGCAGCGACGCGTATTCTACGCAGTATTTT. It is translated as CASSDAYSTQYF.

This chain uses TRBV11-2 with TRBJ1-2, with a weak D call TRBD1 (5 bases). CDR3 length equals 15 residues. The germline V gene encodes CDR1 SGHAT and CDR2 FQNNGV. The germline V and J ends were trimmed by 2 bases and 4 bases, with 14 bases remaining between them. The CDR3 DNA reads as TGTGCCAGCAGCTTAACCGGTGGGGGAGGCTATGGCTACACCTTC. Protein: CASSLTGGGGYGYTF.

This chain joins TRBV19 and TRBJ2-3; 12 nucleotides agree with TRBD1. Germline V gene data show CDR1 as LNHDA and CDR2 as SQIVND (reference sequence). The length of the CDR3 is 18 residues. V lost 5 bases to trimming and J lost 3 bases; unmatched junction nucleotides: 12. CDR3 coding DNA: TGTGCCAGTAGTCCCCGCACATCGGGACAGGGGGCAACAGATACGCAGTATTTT. Translated: CASSPRTSGQGATDTQYF.

V and J are TRBV19 and TRBJ2-7; D is perhaps TRBD1 or TRBD2 (6 bases each). Germline assignment: CDR1 LNHDA and CDR2 SQIVND (reference sequence). Trimming took 9 bases from V and 3 from J, leaving 15 bases between them. The CDR3 runs to 13 residues. In DNA, the CDR3 is TGTGCCAGCCGGGGGCGGTGGAACTACGAGCAGTACTTC. Encoded protein: CASRGRWNYEQYF.

V gene TRBV12-5 combines with J gene TRBJ1-5; D gene unclear. Looked up from germline, CDR1 is LGHNT and CDR2 is FRNRAP. This CDR3 is built from 12 residues. V was cut by 4 bases and J by 8 bases, with 9 bases left in between. The DNA of the CDR3 is TGTGCTAGTGGTTCGCAGACCAAGCCCCAGCATTTT. It specifies CASGSQTKPQHF.